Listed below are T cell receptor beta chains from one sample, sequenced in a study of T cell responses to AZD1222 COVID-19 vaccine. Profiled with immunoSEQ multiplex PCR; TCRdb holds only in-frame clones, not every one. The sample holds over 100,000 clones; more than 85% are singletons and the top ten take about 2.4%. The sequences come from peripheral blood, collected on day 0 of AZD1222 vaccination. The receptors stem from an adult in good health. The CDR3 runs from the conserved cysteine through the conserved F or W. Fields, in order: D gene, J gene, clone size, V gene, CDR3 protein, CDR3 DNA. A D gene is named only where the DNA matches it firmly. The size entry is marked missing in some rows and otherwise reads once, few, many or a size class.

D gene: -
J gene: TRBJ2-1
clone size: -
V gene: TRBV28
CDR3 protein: CASSLLVGEQFF
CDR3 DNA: TGTGCCAGCAGTTTACTCGTGGGGGAGCAGTTCTTC

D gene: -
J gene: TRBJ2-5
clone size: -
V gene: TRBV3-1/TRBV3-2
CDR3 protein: CASSQDRRGTQYF
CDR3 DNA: TGTGCCAGCAGCCAAGATCGCCGTGGGACCCAGTACTTC

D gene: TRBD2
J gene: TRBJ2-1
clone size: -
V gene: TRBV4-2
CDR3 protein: CASSQVAGGAYNEQFF
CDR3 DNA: TGTGCCAGCAGCCAAGTAGCCGGGGGGGCCTACAATGAGCAGTTCTTC

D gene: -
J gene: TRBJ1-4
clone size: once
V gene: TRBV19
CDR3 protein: CAVSRATNEKLFF
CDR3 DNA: TGTGCCGTCAGCCGTGCAACTAATGAAAAACTGTTTTTT

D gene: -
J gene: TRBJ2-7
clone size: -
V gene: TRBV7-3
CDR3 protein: CASSLRGGREQYF
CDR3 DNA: TGTGCCAGCAGCTTAAGGGGCGGTCGGGAGCAGTACTTC

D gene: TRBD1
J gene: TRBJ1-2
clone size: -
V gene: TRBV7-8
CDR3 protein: CASSPPGTGIYGYTF
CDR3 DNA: TGTGCCAGCAGCCCCCCAGGGACAGGGATCTATGGCTACACCTTC

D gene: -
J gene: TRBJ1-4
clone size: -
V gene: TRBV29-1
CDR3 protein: CSFSLGGAPREKLFF
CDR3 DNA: TGCAGCTTCTCCCTTGGGGGGGCGCCCCGAGAAAAACTGTTTTTT

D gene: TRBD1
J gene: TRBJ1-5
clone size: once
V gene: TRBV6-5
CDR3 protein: CASSRDRDFAQPQHF
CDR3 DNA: TGTGCCAGCAGTCGGGACAGGGATTTCGCTCAGCCCCAGCATTTT

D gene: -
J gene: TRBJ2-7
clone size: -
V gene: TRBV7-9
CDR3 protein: CASSPTSSYEQYF
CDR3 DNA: TGTGCCAGCAGCCCTACTAGCTCCTACGAGCAGTACTTC

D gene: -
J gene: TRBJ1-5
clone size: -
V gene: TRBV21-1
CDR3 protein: CASSSGTGDRTPQPQHF
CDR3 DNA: TGTGCCAGCAGTTCGGGGACAGGGGATCGGACCCCTCAGCCCCAGCATTTT

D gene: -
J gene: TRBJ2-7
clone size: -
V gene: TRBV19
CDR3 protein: CASSIEPRVREQYF
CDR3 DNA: TGTGCCAGTAGTATAGAGCCCAGGGTGCGGGAGCAGTACTTC

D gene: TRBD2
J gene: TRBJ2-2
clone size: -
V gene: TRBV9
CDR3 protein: CASSVRAGGTNTGELFF
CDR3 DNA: TGTGCCAGCAGCGTAAGGGCGGGAGGGACAAACACCGGGGAGCTGTTTTTT

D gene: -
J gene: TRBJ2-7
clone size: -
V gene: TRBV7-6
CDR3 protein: CASSLEQGGEQYF
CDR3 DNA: TGTGCCAGCAGCTTAGAGCAGGGAGGCGAGCAGTACTTC

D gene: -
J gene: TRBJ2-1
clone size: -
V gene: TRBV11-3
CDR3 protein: CASSLGRLTNEQFF
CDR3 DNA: TGTGCCAGCAGCTTAGGTCGTCTGACAAATGAGCAGTTCTTC

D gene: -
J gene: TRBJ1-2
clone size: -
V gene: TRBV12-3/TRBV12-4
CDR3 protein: CASSLGEGGYTF
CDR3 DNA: TGTGCCAGCAGTTTGGGGGAAGGCGGCTACACCTTC

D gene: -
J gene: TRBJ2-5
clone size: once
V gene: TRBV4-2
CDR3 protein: CASSQVGAGTYQETQYF
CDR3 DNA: TGTGCCAGCAGCCAAGTGGGGGCGGGAACGTACCAAGAGACCCAGTACTTC

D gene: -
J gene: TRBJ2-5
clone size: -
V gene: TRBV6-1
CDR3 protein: CASSERGPWADQETQYF
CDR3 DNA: TGTGCCAGCAGTGAAAGAGGCCCCTGGGCGGATCAAGAGACCCAGTACTTC

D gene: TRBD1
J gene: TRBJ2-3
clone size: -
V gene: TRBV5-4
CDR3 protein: CASRGGQGGADTQYF
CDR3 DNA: TGTGCCAGCAGGGGGGGACAGGGAGGAGCAGATACGCAGTATTTT

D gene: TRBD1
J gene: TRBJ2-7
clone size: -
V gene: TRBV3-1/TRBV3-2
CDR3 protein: CASSRLRNRGLDEQYF
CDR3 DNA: TGTGCCAGCAGCCGACTCAGAAACAGGGGTCTGGACGAGCAGTACTTC

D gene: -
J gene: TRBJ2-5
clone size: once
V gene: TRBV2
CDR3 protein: CASKDPGETQYF
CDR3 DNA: TGTGCCAGCAAAGATCCGGGTGAGACCCAGTACTTC

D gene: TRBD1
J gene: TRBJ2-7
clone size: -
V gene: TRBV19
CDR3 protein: CASSTQGSYEQYF
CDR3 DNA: TGTGCCAGTAGTACACAGGGGTCCTACGAGCAGTACTTC

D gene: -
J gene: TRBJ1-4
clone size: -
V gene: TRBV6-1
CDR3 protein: CASSEYGADEKLFF
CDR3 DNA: TGTGCCAGCAGTGAATATGGGGCAGATGAAAAACTGTTTTTT

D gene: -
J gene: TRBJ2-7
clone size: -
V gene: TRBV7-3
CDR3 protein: CASSPPGSTYEQYF
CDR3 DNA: TGTGCCAGCAGCCCTCCAGGGTCCACCTACGAGCAGTACTTC

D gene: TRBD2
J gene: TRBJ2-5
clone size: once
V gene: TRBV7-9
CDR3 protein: CASSLGGVQQTQYF
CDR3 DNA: TGTGCCAGCAGCTTGGGAGGGGTTCAACAGACCCAGTACTTC

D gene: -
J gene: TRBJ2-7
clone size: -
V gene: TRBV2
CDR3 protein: CASSAQGHEQYF
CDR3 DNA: TGTGCCAGCAGTGCCCAGGGGCACGAGCAGTACTTC

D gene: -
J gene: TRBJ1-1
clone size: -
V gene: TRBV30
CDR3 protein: CAWSQGNTEAFF
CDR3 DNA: TGTGCCTGGAGTCAGGGAAACACTGAAGCTTTCTTT

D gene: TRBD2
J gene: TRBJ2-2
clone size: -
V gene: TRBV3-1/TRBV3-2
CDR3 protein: CASSQDAAGGNTGELFF
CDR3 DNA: TGTGCCAGCAGCCAAGATGCGGCGGGGGGGAACACCGGGGAGCTGTTTTTT

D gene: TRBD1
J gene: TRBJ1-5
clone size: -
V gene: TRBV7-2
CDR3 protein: CASSPGTGNQPQHF
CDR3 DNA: TGTGCCAGCAGCCCCGGGACAGGGAATCAGCCCCAGCATTTT

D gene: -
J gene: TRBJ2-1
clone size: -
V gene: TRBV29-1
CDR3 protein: CSATAGAEQFF
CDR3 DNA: TGCAGCGCGACCGCCGGGGCTGAGCAGTTCTTC

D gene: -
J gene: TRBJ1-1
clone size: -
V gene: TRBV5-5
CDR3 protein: CASSLVVIGMGNTEAFF
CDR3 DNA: TGTGCCAGCAGCTTGGTAGTAATAGGGATGGGGAACACTGAAGCTTTCTTT

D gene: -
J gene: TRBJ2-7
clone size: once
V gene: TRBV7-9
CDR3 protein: CASSFRGTYEQYF
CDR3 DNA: TGTGCCAGCAGCTTCAGGGGCACCTACGAGCAGTACTTC

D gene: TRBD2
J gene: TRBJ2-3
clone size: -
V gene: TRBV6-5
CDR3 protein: CASRPAGAVTDTQYF
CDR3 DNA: TGTGCCAGCAGACCAGCGGGAGCTGTCACAGATACGCAGTATTTT